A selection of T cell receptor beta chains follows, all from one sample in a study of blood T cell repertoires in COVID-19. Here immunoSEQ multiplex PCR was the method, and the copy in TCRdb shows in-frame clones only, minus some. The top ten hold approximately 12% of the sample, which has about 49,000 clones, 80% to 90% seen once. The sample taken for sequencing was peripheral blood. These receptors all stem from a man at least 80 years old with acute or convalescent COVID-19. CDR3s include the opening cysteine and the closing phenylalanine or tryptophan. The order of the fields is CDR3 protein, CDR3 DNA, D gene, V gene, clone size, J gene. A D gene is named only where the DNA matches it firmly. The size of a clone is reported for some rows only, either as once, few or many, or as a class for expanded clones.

CDR3aa: CASSPGAVNTEAFF
CDR3nt: TGCGCCAGCAGCCCAGGGGCTGTGAACACTGAAGCTTTCTTT
d_gene: NA
v_gene: TRBV5-1
abundance: NA
j_gene: TRBJ1-1

CDR3aa: CATSKSRGTGSYEQYF
CDR3nt: TGTGCCACCAGCAAATCCAGAGGGACAGGGAGCTACGAGCAGTACTTC
d_gene: TRBD1
v_gene: TRBV15
abundance: once
j_gene: TRBJ2-7

CDR3aa: CSVAPLPGDGQYF
CDR3nt: TGCAGCGTTGCCCCCCTACCAGGGGATGGGCAGTACTTC
d_gene: NA
v_gene: TRBV29-1
abundance: NA
j_gene: TRBJ2-7

CDR3aa: CASTDPQSGGWYPGELFF
CDR3nt: TGTGCCAGTACTGACCCCCAATCGGGGGGCTGGTATCCCGGGGAGCTGTTTTTT
d_gene: NA
v_gene: TRBV7-9
abundance: NA
j_gene: TRBJ2-2

CDR3aa: CASSLGTGQANTGELFF
CDR3nt: TGTGCCAGCAGCTTAGGAACGGGACAGGCGAACACCGGGGAGCTGTTTTTT
d_gene: TRBD1
v_gene: TRBV7-9
abundance: NA
j_gene: TRBJ2-2

CDR3aa: CASSPDQGARETQYF
CDR3nt: TGTGCCAGCTCACCTGACCAGGGGGCGCGGGAGACCCAGTACTTC
d_gene: TRBD1
v_gene: TRBV18
abundance: once
j_gene: TRBJ2-5

CDR3aa: CAWSVYHNEQFF
CDR3nt: TGTGCCTGGAGTGTATATCACAATGAGCAGTTCTTC
d_gene: NA
v_gene: TRBV30
abundance: once
j_gene: TRBJ2-1

CDR3aa: CASSPGQGYGYTF
CDR3nt: TGTGCCAGCAGCCCGGGACAGGGATATGGCTACACCTTC
d_gene: TRBD1
v_gene: TRBV14
abundance: NA
j_gene: TRBJ1-2

CDR3aa: CASRKGASKDGELFF
CDR3nt: TGTGCCAGCAGGAAGGGGGCAAGTAAGGACGGGGAGCTGTTTTTT
d_gene: TRBD1
v_gene: TRBV3-1/TRBV3-2
abundance: once
j_gene: TRBJ2-2

CDR3aa: CASRRQGAKTGELFF
CDR3nt: TGTGCCAGCAGGAGACAGGGGGCAAAAACCGGGGAGCTGTTTTTT
d_gene: TRBD1
v_gene: TRBV2
abundance: NA
j_gene: TRBJ2-2

CDR3aa: CASSSPVGRQPQHF
CDR3nt: TGTGCCAGCAGTTCCCCGGTGGGGCGGCAGCCCCAGCATTTT
d_gene: NA
v_gene: TRBV28
abundance: NA
j_gene: TRBJ1-5

CDR3aa: CASSPDRGGHNSPLHF
CDR3nt: TGTGCCAGCAGCCCCGACCGGGGGGGCCATAATTCACCCCTCCACTTT
d_gene: NA
v_gene: TRBV5-6
abundance: NA
j_gene: TRBJ1-6

CDR3aa: CSAPGYNEQFF
CDR3nt: TGCAGTGCTCCCGGGTACAATGAGCAGTTCTTC
d_gene: NA
v_gene: TRBV20-1
abundance: NA
j_gene: TRBJ2-1

CDR3aa: CASSQGLPTNEQYF
CDR3nt: TGTGCCAGCAGCCAAGGGCTGCCCACAAACGAGCAGTACTTC
d_gene: NA
v_gene: TRBV3-1/TRBV3-2
abundance: NA
j_gene: TRBJ2-7

CDR3aa: CASSPFLGRGENTEAFF
CDR3nt: TGTGCCAGCAGTCCGTTTTTGGGCAGGGGGGAGAACACTGAAGCTTTCTTT
d_gene: TRBD1
v_gene: TRBV28
abundance: NA
j_gene: TRBJ1-1

CDR3aa: CASSQAVDTEAFF
CDR3nt: TGTGCCAGCAGCCAGGCGGTAGACACTGAAGCTTTCTTT
d_gene: NA
v_gene: TRBV16
abundance: NA
j_gene: TRBJ1-1

CDR3aa: CAIGAGGENSPLHF
CDR3nt: TGTGCCATCGGGGCAGGGGGCGAGAATTCACCCCTCCACTTT
d_gene: TRBD1
v_gene: TRBV10-3
abundance: once
j_gene: TRBJ1-6

CDR3aa: CATSRVKDRGYEQYF
CDR3nt: TGTGCCACCAGCAGGGTTAAGGACAGGGGGTACGAGCAGTACTTC
d_gene: TRBD1
v_gene: TRBV15
abundance: NA
j_gene: TRBJ2-7

CDR3aa: CAIRTGQGLEQYF
CDR3nt: TGTGCCATCAGGACGGGACAGGGGCTAGAGCAGTACTTC
d_gene: TRBD1
v_gene: TRBV10-3
abundance: NA
j_gene: TRBJ2-7

CDR3aa: CASRSLGNTIYF
CDR3nt: TGTGCCAGTAGGAGCCTCGGAAACACCATATATTTT
d_gene: NA
v_gene: TRBV19
abundance: once
j_gene: TRBJ1-3

CDR3aa: CASSLEGSDYGYTF
CDR3nt: TGTGCCAGCAGCCTAGAGGGCTCGGACTATGGCTACACCTTC
d_gene: NA
v_gene: TRBV3-1/TRBV3-2
abundance: few
j_gene: TRBJ1-2

CDR3aa: CATSDRERGETQYF
CDR3nt: TGTGCCACCAGTGATAGGGAAAGGGGAGAGACCCAGTACTTC
d_gene: NA
v_gene: TRBV24-1
abundance: NA
j_gene: TRBJ2-5

CDR3aa: CAISGQVTSEQYF
CDR3nt: TGTGCCATCAGCGGACAGGTTACATCCGAGCAGTACTTC
d_gene: TRBD1
v_gene: TRBV10-3
abundance: NA
j_gene: TRBJ2-7

CDR3aa: CASSLGGLAQSYEQYF
CDR3nt: TGTGCCAGCAGCTTAGGAGGACTAGCCCAGTCCTACGAGCAGTACTTC
d_gene: TRBD2
v_gene: TRBV7-6
abundance: NA
j_gene: TRBJ2-7

CDR3aa: CASSELRDSNYEQYF
CDR3nt: TGTGCCAGCAGTGAACTTCGGGACAGCAACTACGAGCAGTACTTC
d_gene: TRBD1
v_gene: TRBV6-1
abundance: NA
j_gene: TRBJ2-7

CDR3aa: CASCSGYQQPQHF
CDR3nt: TGTGCCAGCTGCTCAGGGTATCAGCAGCCCCAGCATTTT
d_gene: NA
v_gene: TRBV6-5
abundance: NA
j_gene: TRBJ1-5

CDR3aa: CASSSYRGDTGNTIYF
CDR3nt: TGTGCCAGCAGCTCCTACAGGGGGGACACTGGAAACACCATATATTTT
d_gene: TRBD1
v_gene: TRBV9
abundance: NA
j_gene: TRBJ1-3

CDR3aa: CASAGLADEQFF
CDR3nt: TGTGCCAGCGCGGGACTAGCGGACGAGCAGTTCTTC
d_gene: TRBD2
v_gene: TRBV6-5
abundance: NA
j_gene: TRBJ2-1

CDR3aa: CASSPGPSRNSPLHF
CDR3nt: TGTGCCAGCAGCCCAGGGCCCTCCAGGAATTCACCCCTCCACTTT
d_gene: NA
v_gene: TRBV7-6
abundance: NA
j_gene: TRBJ1-6

CDR3aa: CASSLWSGVSYGYTF
CDR3nt: TGTGCCAGCAGTTTATGGTCGGGTGTTTCCTATGGCTACACCTTC
d_gene: NA
v_gene: TRBV27
abundance: NA
j_gene: TRBJ1-2

CDR3aa: CSVEEFRGSGYTF
CDR3nt: TGCAGCGTTGAAGAATTCAGGGGTAGTGGCTACACCTTC
d_gene: NA
v_gene: TRBV29-1
abundance: NA
j_gene: TRBJ1-2

CDR3aa: CATSDLTGKLFF
CDR3nt: TGTGCCACCAGTGATTTGACCGGAAAACTGTTTTTT
d_gene: NA
v_gene: TRBV24-1
abundance: NA
j_gene: TRBJ1-4

CDR3aa: CASHPRDMAYNSPLHF
CDR3nt: TGTGCCAGCCATCCCCGGGACATGGCCTATAATTCACCCCTCCACTTT
d_gene: NA
v_gene: TRBV5-6
abundance: NA
j_gene: TRBJ1-6

CDR3aa: CASSFLRTGDQPQHF
CDR3nt: TGTGCCAGCAGCTTTTTGAGGACAGGGGATCAGCCCCAGCATTTT
d_gene: TRBD1
v_gene: TRBV5-6
abundance: NA
j_gene: TRBJ1-5

CDR3aa: CASSYEAGATNEKLFF
CDR3nt: TGTGCCAGCAGTTACGAGGCGGGGGCAACTAATGAAAAACTGTTTTTT
d_gene: NA
v_gene: TRBV6-5
abundance: NA
j_gene: TRBJ1-4

CDR3aa: CASSYGQGLSGNTIYF
CDR3nt: TGTGCCAGCAGCTATGGACAGGGCCTGTCTGGAAACACCATATATTTT
d_gene: TRBD1
v_gene: TRBV5-8
abundance: NA
j_gene: TRBJ1-3

CDR3aa: CASSLHGWGAYEQYF
CDR3nt: TGTGCCAGCAGTTTACACGGGTGGGGGGCCTACGAGCAGTACTTC
d_gene: NA
v_gene: TRBV27
abundance: NA
j_gene: TRBJ2-7

CDR3aa: CASSEGQGQPQHF
CDR3nt: TGTGCCAGCAGCGAGGGACAGGGACAGCCCCAGCATTTT
d_gene: TRBD1
v_gene: TRBV7-9
abundance: NA
j_gene: TRBJ1-5

CDR3aa: CASSLVSSRGSEQYF
CDR3nt: TGTGCCAGCAGCTTAGTTTCCTCCCGGGGGTCCGAGCAGTACTTC
d_gene: NA
v_gene: TRBV7-2
abundance: few
j_gene: TRBJ2-7

CDR3aa: CASSPSQGEYNEQFF
CDR3nt: TGTGCCAGCTCACCATCCCAGGGGGAATACAATGAGCAGTTCTTC
d_gene: TRBD1
v_gene: TRBV18
abundance: NA
j_gene: TRBJ2-1

CDR3aa: CASSIQSGGIGDGYTF
CDR3nt: TGCGCCAGCAGCATACAATCAGGGGGCATCGGGGATGGCTACACCTTC
d_gene: TRBD1
v_gene: TRBV5-1
abundance: NA
j_gene: TRBJ1-2

CDR3aa: CASSIPGHLYGYTF
CDR3nt: TGTGCCAGCAGCATCCCGGGACACCTCTATGGCTACACCTTC
d_gene: NA
v_gene: TRBV28
abundance: NA
j_gene: TRBJ1-2

CDR3aa: CASSLQEGAEQFF
CDR3nt: TGTGCCAGCAGCTTACAAGAGGGGGCCGAGCAGTTCTTC
d_gene: TRBD1
v_gene: TRBV11-3
abundance: NA
j_gene: TRBJ2-1

CDR3aa: CSVDNYNEQFF
CDR3nt: TGCAGCGTTGATAACTACAATGAGCAGTTCTTC
d_gene: NA
v_gene: TRBV29-1
abundance: NA
j_gene: TRBJ2-1

CDR3aa: CASSRRGDTEAFF
CDR3nt: TGTGCCAGCTCGAGGCGTGGAGACACTGAAGCTTTCTTT
d_gene: NA
v_gene: TRBV19
abundance: NA
j_gene: TRBJ1-1

CDR3aa: CSVEDPGTGAGNTIYF
CDR3nt: TGCAGCGTTGAAGATCCTGGGACAGGGGCTGGAAACACCATATATTTT
d_gene: TRBD1
v_gene: TRBV29-1
abundance: NA
j_gene: TRBJ1-3

CDR3aa: CASSPGQGNTIYF
CDR3nt: TGTGCCAGCAGCCCAGGACAGGGAAACACCATATATTTT
d_gene: NA
v_gene: TRBV3-1/TRBV3-2
abundance: NA
j_gene: TRBJ1-3

CDR3aa: CASSLNRAPQETQYF
CDR3nt: TGTGCCAGCAGCTTAAACAGGGCACCGCAAGAGACCCAGTACTTC
d_gene: NA
v_gene: TRBV5-8
abundance: NA
j_gene: TRBJ2-5

CDR3aa: CASRPQRTVGEQYF
CDR3nt: TGTGCCAGCAGACCGCAAAGGACAGTTGGCGAGCAGTACTTC
d_gene: NA
v_gene: TRBV2
abundance: NA
j_gene: TRBJ2-7

CDR3aa: CASSLGATGGYTF
CDR3nt: TGTGCCAGCAGCTTAGGGGCAACTGGTGGCTACACCTTC
d_gene: NA
v_gene: TRBV7-9
abundance: NA
j_gene: TRBJ1-2

CDR3aa: CASSVTGLRDGYTF
CDR3nt: TGTGCCAGCAGTGTGACAGGGCTGAGGGATGGCTACACCTTC
d_gene: TRBD1
v_gene: TRBV28
abundance: few
j_gene: TRBJ1-2

CDR3aa: CASSLNRDRAHYGYTF
CDR3nt: TGTGCCAGCAGTTTGAATCGGGACAGGGCGCACTATGGCTACACCTTC
d_gene: TRBD1
v_gene: TRBV3-1/TRBV3-2
abundance: NA
j_gene: TRBJ1-2

CDR3aa: CASSWTQNTEAFF
CDR3nt: TGTGCCAGCAGTTGGACTCAGAACACTGAAGCTTTCTTT
d_gene: NA
v_gene: TRBV27
abundance: NA
j_gene: TRBJ1-1

CDR3aa: CASSATVTGYNQPQHF
CDR3nt: TGTGCCAGCAGCGCAACCGTGACAGGGTATAATCAGCCCCAGCATTTT
d_gene: TRBD1
v_gene: TRBV28
abundance: NA
j_gene: TRBJ1-5

CDR3aa: CASSEVTAYGYTF
CDR3nt: TGTGCCAGCAGTGAAGTTACAGCCTATGGCTACACCTTC
d_gene: NA
v_gene: TRBV6-1
abundance: NA
j_gene: TRBJ1-2

CDR3aa: CASSQTQGWGNQPQHF
CDR3nt: TGTGCCAGCAGCCAAACCCAGGGATGGGGCAATCAGCCCCAGCATTTT
d_gene: NA
v_gene: TRBV5-6
abundance: few
j_gene: TRBJ1-5

CDR3aa: CASSLKGVGAEKLFF
CDR3nt: TGTGCCAGCAGCTTAAAGGGGGTGGGGGCCGAAAAACTGTTTTTT
d_gene: NA
v_gene: TRBV11-2
abundance: NA
j_gene: TRBJ1-4

CDR3aa: CASRGGLAGDSGDTQYF
CDR3nt: TGTGCCAGTAGGGGTGGACTAGCGGGGGACTCAGGGGATACGCAGTATTTT
d_gene: TRBD2
v_gene: TRBV19
abundance: few
j_gene: TRBJ2-3

CDR3aa: CASSSRQLSTDTQYF
CDR3nt: TGTGCCAGCAGCTCCAGACAGCTTAGCACAGATACGCAGTATTTT
d_gene: NA
v_gene: TRBV5-5
abundance: NA
j_gene: TRBJ2-3